This entry lists 30 T cell receptor beta chains sequenced from one sample in a study of T cells in pancreatic ductal adenocarcinoma. Sequencing used immunoSEQ multiplex PCR; TCRdb keeps in-frame clones, though not all of them. Of around 100,000 clones detected, roughly 96% appear once; the ten largest clones hold roughly 3%. Surgery without prior neoadjuvant therapy was the treatment of the selected pancreatic ductal adenocarcinoma patients. Sequencing was done on a sample of PBMCs. These receptor sequences come from a human donor with pancreatic ductal adenocarcinoma.

The chain has TRBV7-9 and TRBJ2-5; D gene unclear. Germline CDR1 SEHNR, CDR2 FQNEAQ (reference sequence). The CDR3 is made up of 13 amino acids. Trimming removed 3 bases at V and 0 bases at J, with 5 bases between. The DNA of the CDR3 is TGTGCCAGCAGCTTGTACAACCAAGAGACCCAGTACTTC. Its translation: CASSLYNQETQYF.

The V gene is TRBV30, the J gene TRBJ2-3; TRBD1 matches 9 bases. V was clipped by 7 bases and J by 6 bases; unmatched bases: 14. Germline V lookup: CDR1 GTSNPN, CDR2 SVGIG (reference sequence). The CDR3 has 15 amino acids. The CDR3 nucleotides read TGTGCCTTCAACAGGGGACAGGGAATAATCGATACGCAGTATTTT. Translated: CAFNRGQGIIDTQYF.

The V and J genes are TRBV12-5 and TRBJ2-3; 8 bases are shared with TRBD2. This CDR3 has 15 residues. V lost 2 bases and J lost 2; bases outside the gene matches: 3. In germline, CDR1 is LGHNT, CDR2 FRNRAP. The CDR3 loop is CASGLRGGPTDTQYF. The CDR3 DNA follows: TGTGCTAGTGGTTTGCGGGGGGGACCCACAGATACGCAGTATTTT.

The chain couples TRBV7-2 to TRBJ2-7; the match to TRBD2 covers 11 bases. CDR3 length: 14 residues. In germline, CDR1 is SGHTA, CDR2 FQGNSA. V lost 1 base and J lost 10; bases outside the gene matches: 6. In DNA, the CDR3 is TGTGCCAGCAGCTTAGGGGTAGCGGGAGGGCCCCAGTACTTC. Translation: CASSLGVAGGPQYF.

The chain employs TRBV10-3 and TRBJ2-7; perhaps TRBD2 as D (5 bases). Germline V gene lookup returns CDR1 ENHRY and CDR2 SYGVKD. CDR3 length: 14 amino acids. Trimming stripped 3 bases from V and 5 bases from J, with 14 bases between. This CDR3 is CAISDNWQEDEQYF. The CDR3 DNA sequence: TGTGCCATCAGTGATAATTGGCAGGAGGACGAGCAGTACTTC.

V is TRBV30 and J is TRBJ2-1, with 7 bases matching TRBD1. V shed 2 bases, J shed 13 bases, and the junction held 11 bases outside the gene matches. Germline V gene lookup returns CDR1 GTSNPN and CDR2 SVGIG (reference sequence). CDR3 length: 13 amino acids. This CDR3 is CAWSRAGQAPQFF. The CDR3 coding sequence is TGTGCCTGGAGTCGAGCTGGACAGGCTCCTCAGTTCTTC.

V usage is TRBV7-9 and J usage is TRBJ2-3; no definite D call. The ends were cut back, 0 bases at V and 8 bases at J, with 15 bases in the middle. The CDR3 totals 15 residues. CDR1 and CDR2 from the germline V gene are SEHNR and FQNEAQ (reference sequence). CDR3 in amino acids: CASSLAPTSIGTQYF. DNA for the CDR3: TGTGCCAGCAGCTTAGCCCCAACTTCAATCGGTACGCAGTATTTT.

The gene calls are TRBV9 and TRBJ2-3; 7 bases align to TRBD2. V shed 3 bases, J shed 6 bases, and the junction held 7 bases outside the gene matches. Germline V gene data show CDR1 as SGDLS and CDR2 as YYNGEE. This CDR3 is built from 14 residues. The CDR3 region has the DNA TGTGCCAGCAGCGCCCGGATCGGGGGGGATACGCAGTATTTT. This translates into CASSARIGGDTQYF.

Only one count was recorded for this clone. The J gene is TRBJ1-5, the V gene TRBV27, with a tentative D call TRBD1 (5 bases). V was shortened by 5 bases and J by 1 base, with 30 bases between the two germline ends. The CDR3 covers 21 residues. The germline V gene has CDR1 MNHEY and CDR2 SMNVEV (reference sequence). CDR3 in amino acids: CASSPRIEASWAGGSNQPQHF. The DNA of the CDR3 is TGTGCCAGCAGTCCCCGAATAGAGGCCTCGTGGGCCGGGGGAAGCAATCAGCCCCAGCATTTT.

The V and J genes are TRBV5-1 and TRBJ2-3, with TRBD1 matching 8 bases. CDR3 size: 15 residues. Germline CDR1 and CDR2: SGHRS and YFSETQ. Trimming cost V 3 bases and J 0 bases; bases outside gene matches: 3. The CDR3 coding sequence is TGCGCCAGCAGCTCGACAGGGGCTAGCACAGATACGCAGTATTTT. Protein: CASSSTGASTDTQYF.

The CDR3: CASSPGWGRTSTNEKLFF. The CDR3 coding sequence is TGCGCCAGCAGCCCCGGGTGGGGTCGGACATCGACTAATGAAAAACTGTTTTTT. The rearrangement joins TRBV5-1 to TRBJ1-4, with D tentatively TRBD1 (5 bases). Per the germline V gene, CDR1 is SGHRS and CDR2 is YFSETQ. The CDR3 consists of 18 residues. V was shortened by 4 bases and J by 2 bases, with 21 bases between the two germline ends.

The rearrangement links TRBV2 to TRBJ1-3, with TRBD1 matching 8 bases. There are 15 residues in the CDR3. Germline V lookup: CDR1 SNHLY, CDR2 FYNNEI. V lost 7 bases to trimming and J lost 3 bases; unmatched junction nucleotides: 8. The CDR3 DNA reads as TGTGCCAGCATTCTTGGACAGGGAATTGGAAACACCATATATTTT. This codes for CASILGQGIGNTIYF.

The rearrangement joins TRBV7-3 to TRBJ2-2; D unresolved. Germline CDR1 SGHTA, CDR2 FQGTGA. The CDR3 runs to 13 residues. The V and J ends lost 5 bases and 7 bases respectively, with 11 bases between them. CDR3 DNA sequence: TGTGCCAGCAGCCTCCTTGTAAACGGGGAGCTGTTTTTT. Encoded protein: CASSLLVNGELFF.

This chain connects TRBV30 to TRBJ2-3; 8 positions agree with TRBD2. V lost 1 base to trimming and J lost 2 bases; unmatched junction nucleotides: 2. This CDR3 comprises 14 residues. CDR1 is GTSNPN, CDR2 SVGIG, per germline (reference sequence). CDR3 residues: CAWSGSGATDTQYF. In nucleotides, the CDR3 is TGTGCCTGGAGTGGTAGCGGGGCCACAGATACGCAGTATTTT.

This chain uses TRBV18 with TRBJ2-2; 7 nucleotides agree with TRBD2. J lost 5 bases, V lost 0 bases, and 0 bases had no gene match. Germline V lookup: CDR1 KGHSH, CDR2 LQKENI. The CDR3 sequence is 14 residues long. The CDR3 sequence: CASSPPSGTGELFF. DNA for the CDR3: TGTGCCAGCTCACCACCTAGCGGGACCGGGGAGCTGTTTTTT.

V is TRBV12-5 and J is TRBJ2-3; D perhaps matches TRBD1 (6 bases). Trimming stripped 5 bases from V and 2 bases from J, with 11 bases between. Per the germline V gene, CDR1 is LGHNT and CDR2 is FRNRAP. The CDR3 is made up of 14 amino acids. CDR3 loop: CASGPTGDTDTQYF. The CDR3 DNA reads TGTGCTAGTGGTCCGACAGGAGACACAGATACGCAGTATTTT.

The chain combines TRBV7-2 with TRBJ2-1; TRBD2 matches 12 bases. The V segment lost 6 bases and the J segment 6 bases; nucleotides outside the gene matches: 6. Looked up from germline, CDR1 is SGHTA and CDR2 is FQGNSA. CDR3 size: 15 residues. The CDR3 DNA reads as TGTGCCAGCAGTTTCGGACTAGCGGGATTCAATGAGCAGTTCTTC. Encoded protein: CASSFGLAGFNEQFF.

The CDR3 nucleotides are TGTGCCAGCAGCAAAGTTCCAGACAGGGTCGATCAGCCCCAGCATTTT. It encodes CASSKVPDRVDQPQHF. The V and J genes are TRBV21-1 and TRBJ1-5; the table's D call, TRBD1, was not checked against the DNA. TRBV21-1 is an annotated pseudogene. There are 16 residues in the CDR3.

The rearrangement links TRBV15 to TRBJ2-1, with 10 bases lining up with TRBD2. Unmatched junction bases numbered 7, after V lost 4 bases and J lost 4 bases. The V gene's germline CDR1 is LNHNV and CDR2 YYDKDF (reference sequence). The CDR3 length is 16 residues. CDR3 sequence (DNA): TGTGCCACCAGCATCCTTCGGACTAGCGGTTACAATGAGCAGTTCTTC. The encoded protein is CATSILRTSGYNEQFF.

The chain joins TRBV5-1 to TRBJ2-3; D is undetermined. Between the trimmed V and J ends, which lost 1 base and 0 bases, there was a span of 9 bases. Looked up from germline, CDR1 is SGHRS and CDR2 is YFSETQ. The CDR3 covers 15 residues. The CDR3 loop reads CASSLTYASTDTQYF. CDR3 DNA sequence: TGCGCCAGCAGCTTGACCTACGCTAGCACAGATACGCAGTATTTT.

On this clone itself: One end of the junction does not line up with germline, which may come from a read error. This sequence joins TRBV4-1 and TRBJ2-1; 8 nucleotides agree with TRBD2. The CDR3 is 13 residues long. Germline lookup yields CDR1 MGHRA and CDR2 YSYEKL. This chain's CDR3 is CASSQEAGTSIIF. The CDR3 bases are TGCGCCAGCAGCCAAGAGGCCGGGACTAGTATAATCTTC.

The chain employs TRBV25-1 and TRBJ2-7; 12 bases align to TRBD2. This CDR3 is 13 amino acids long. J gave up 2 bases and V 9 bases, and 2 bases lay outside the gene matches. From germline, CDR1 is MGHDK and CDR2 SYGVNS. CDR3 sequence: CASGLAGTYEQYF. CDR3 coding DNA: TGTGCCAGTGGACTAGCGGGAACCTACGAGCAGTACTTC.

This clone was recorded only once. The CDR3 region is CASSPAGGSYNEQFF. As DNA, the CDR3 is TGTGCCAGCAGCCCAGCGGGAGGGTCCTACAATGAGCAGTTCTTC. The V and J genes are TRBV28 and TRBJ2-1; 10 bases agree with TRBD2. This CDR3 region has 15 residues. Germline CDR1 is MDHEN and CDR2 is SYDVKM. Trimming removed 6 bases from V and 1 base from J; junction bases left unmatched: 3.

The chain recombines TRBV18 with TRBJ1-2, with a tentative D call TRBD1 (5 bases). Trimming pared 5 bases from V and 3 bases from J, leaving 10 bases between. This CDR3 region has 13 residues. Germline-derived CDR1 and CDR2 are KGHSH and LQKENI. This CDR3 reads CASSEGEDYGYTF. CDR3 DNA sequence: TGTGCCAGCTCAGAAGGGGAAGACTATGGCTACACCTTC. Full variable domain (rest looked up from reference TRBV18 and TRBJ1-2): NAGVMQNPRHLVRRRGQEARLRCSPMKGHSHVYWYRQLPEEGLKFMVYLQKENIIDESGMPKERFSAEFPKEGPSILRIQQVVRGDSAAYFCASSEGEDYGYTFGSGTRLTVV.

The CDR3 loop is CSARAHYEQYF. CDR3 nucleotide sequence: TGCAGTGCTCGCGCCCACTACGAGCAGTACTTC. The chain uses TRBV20-1 and TRBJ2-7; no clear D gene. The CDR3 contains 11 residues. The germline gives CDR1 DFQATT, CDR2 SNEGSKA (reference sequence). Deletions cut 5 bases from V and 3 bases from J, with 8 bases between.

The J gene is TRBJ2-7, the V gene TRBV18; 8 positions match TRBD1. Trimming at V came to 3 bases and at J to 4 bases, leaving 5 bases not matched to a gene. Germline values: CDR1 KGHSH, CDR2 LQKENI. This CDR3 has 14 amino acids. Here the CDR3 DNA reads TGTGCCAGCTCACCTCAGGGGGCTGGTTACGAGCAGTACTTC. Translating it yields CASSPQGAGYEQYF.

The chain employs TRBV10-2 and TRBJ2-7; tentative D call: TRBD1 (6 bases). Trimming took 8 bases from V and 4 from J, leaving 18 bases between them. Germline V CDR1 and CDR2: WSHSY, SAAADI. The CDR3 runs to 14 residues. The DNA for the CDR3 is TGCGCCAGCTACAACCTGGACAGACGATACGAGCAGTACTTC. This codes for CASYNLDRRYEQYF.

This clone turned up a few times. V is TRBV4-1 and J is TRBJ1-5; possibly TRBD1 for D (6 bases). The CDR3 has 16 residues. Germline V lookup: CDR1 MGHRA, CDR2 YSYEKL. V was shortened by 1 base and J by 0 bases, with 10 bases between the two germline ends. Here the CDR3 reads CASSQVGGHSNQPQHF. The CDR3 DNA follows: TGCGCCAGCAGCCAAGTTGGGGGACATAGCAATCAGCCCCAGCATTTT.

J is TRBJ1-4 and V is TRBV30, with D unclear. V was cut by 3 bases and J by 5 bases, with 10 bases left in between. Per germline, CDR1 GTSNPN and CDR2 SVGIG (reference sequence). The CDR3 consists of 13 residues. The CDR3 region is CAWSGSRNEKLFF. CDR3 bases: TGTGCCTGGAGCGGTAGCCGGAATGAAAAACTGTTTTTT.

V is TRBV6-4 and J is TRBJ2-2, with a possible D match to TRBD1 (6 bases). The V gene lost 6 bases and the J gene lost 0 bases, with 8 bases spanning the gap. The CDR3 loop spans 14 amino acids. Germline loops: CDR1 MRHNA, CDR2 SNTAGT. CDR3 sequence reads: CASRDSPNTGELFF. CDR3 in DNA: TGTGCCAGCAGGGACAGCCCGAACACCGGGGAGCTGTTTTTT.